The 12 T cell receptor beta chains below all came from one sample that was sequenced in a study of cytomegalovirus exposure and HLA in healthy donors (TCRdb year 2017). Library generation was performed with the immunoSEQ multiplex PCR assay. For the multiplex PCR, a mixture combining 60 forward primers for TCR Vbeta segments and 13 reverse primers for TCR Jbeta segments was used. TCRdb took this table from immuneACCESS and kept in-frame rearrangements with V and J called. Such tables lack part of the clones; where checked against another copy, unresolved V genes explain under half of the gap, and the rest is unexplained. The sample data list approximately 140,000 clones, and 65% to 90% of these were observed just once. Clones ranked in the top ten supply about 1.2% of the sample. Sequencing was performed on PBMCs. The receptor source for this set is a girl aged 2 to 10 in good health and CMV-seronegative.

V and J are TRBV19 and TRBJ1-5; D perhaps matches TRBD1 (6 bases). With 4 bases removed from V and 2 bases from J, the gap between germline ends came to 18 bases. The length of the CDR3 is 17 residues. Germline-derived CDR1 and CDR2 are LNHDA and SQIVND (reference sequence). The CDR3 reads CASSRDSGTFGNQPQHF. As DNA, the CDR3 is TGTGCCAGTAGTAGAGATTCCGGGACATTTGGCAATCAGCCCCAGCATTTT.

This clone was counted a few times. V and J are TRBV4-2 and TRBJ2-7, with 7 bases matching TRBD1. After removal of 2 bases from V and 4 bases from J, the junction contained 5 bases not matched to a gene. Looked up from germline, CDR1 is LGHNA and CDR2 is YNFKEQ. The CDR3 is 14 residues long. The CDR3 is CASSQLDRVYEQYF. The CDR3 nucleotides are TGTGCCAGCAGCCAACTAGACAGGGTATACGAGCAGTACTTC.

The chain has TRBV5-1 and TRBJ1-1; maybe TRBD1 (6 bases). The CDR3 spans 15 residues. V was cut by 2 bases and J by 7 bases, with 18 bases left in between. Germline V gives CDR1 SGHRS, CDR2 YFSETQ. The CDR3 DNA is TGCGCCAGCAGCTTAGTTACAGGGAAAGGAGATGAAGCTTTCTTT. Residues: CASSLVTGKGDEAFF.

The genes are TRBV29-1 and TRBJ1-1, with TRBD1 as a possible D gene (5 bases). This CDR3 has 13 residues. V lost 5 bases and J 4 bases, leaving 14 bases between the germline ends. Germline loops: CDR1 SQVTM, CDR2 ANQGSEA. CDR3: CSVLGQFRTEAFF. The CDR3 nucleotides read TGCAGCGTTCTGGGGCAGTTCCGCACTGAAGCTTTCTTT.

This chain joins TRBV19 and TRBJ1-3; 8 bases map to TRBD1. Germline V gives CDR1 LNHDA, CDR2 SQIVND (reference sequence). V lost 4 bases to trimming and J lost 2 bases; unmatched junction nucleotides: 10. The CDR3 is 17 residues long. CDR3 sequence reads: CASSTAQGGITGNTIYF. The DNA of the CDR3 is TGTGCCAGTAGTACCGCACAGGGGGGAATCACTGGAAACACCATATATTTT.

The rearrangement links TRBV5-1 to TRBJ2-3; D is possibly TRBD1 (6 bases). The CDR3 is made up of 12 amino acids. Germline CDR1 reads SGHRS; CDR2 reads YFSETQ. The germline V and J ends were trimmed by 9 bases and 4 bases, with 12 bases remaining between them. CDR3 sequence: CAKQGGPDTQYF. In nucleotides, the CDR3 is TGCGCCAAACAGGGCGGGCCAGATACGCAGTATTTT.

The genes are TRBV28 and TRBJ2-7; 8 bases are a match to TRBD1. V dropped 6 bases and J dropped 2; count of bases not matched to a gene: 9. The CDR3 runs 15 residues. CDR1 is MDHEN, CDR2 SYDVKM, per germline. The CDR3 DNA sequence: TGTGCCAGCAGCTTTCCGGGACAGGCCACCTACGAGCAGTACTTC. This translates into CASSFPGQATYEQYF.

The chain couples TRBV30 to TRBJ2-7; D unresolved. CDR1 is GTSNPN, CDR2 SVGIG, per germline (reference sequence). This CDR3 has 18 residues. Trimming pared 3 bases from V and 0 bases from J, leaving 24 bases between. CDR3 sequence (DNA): TGTGCCTGGAGGGGTTTAGCTCTAGATAATCGGAGCTCCTACGAGCAGTACTTC. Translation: CAWRGLALDNRSSYEQYF.

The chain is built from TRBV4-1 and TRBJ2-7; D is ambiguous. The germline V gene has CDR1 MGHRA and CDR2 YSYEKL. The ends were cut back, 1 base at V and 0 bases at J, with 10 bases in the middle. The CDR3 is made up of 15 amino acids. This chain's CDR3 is CASSQGWQVSYEQYF. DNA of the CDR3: TGCGCCAGCAGCCAAGGATGGCAGGTCTCCTACGAGCAGTACTTC.

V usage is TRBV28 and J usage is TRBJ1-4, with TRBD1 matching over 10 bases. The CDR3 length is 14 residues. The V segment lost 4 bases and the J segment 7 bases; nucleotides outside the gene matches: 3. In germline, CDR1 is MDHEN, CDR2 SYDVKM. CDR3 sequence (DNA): TGTGCCAGCAGTTCCGGACAGGGGGTTGAAAAACTGTTTTTT. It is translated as CASSSGQGVEKLFF.

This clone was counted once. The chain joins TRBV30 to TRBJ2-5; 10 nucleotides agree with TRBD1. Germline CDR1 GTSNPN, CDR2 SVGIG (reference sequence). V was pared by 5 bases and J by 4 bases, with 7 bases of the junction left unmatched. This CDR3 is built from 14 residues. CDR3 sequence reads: CAWSSGTGVETQYF. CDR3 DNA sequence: TGTGCCTGGTCCTCCGGGACAGGGGTAGAGACCCAGTACTTC.

The DNA of the CDR3 is TGTGCCAGCAGGGGGACAGATTCCCTGAACACTGAAGCTTTCTTT. It is translated as CASRGTDSLNTEAFF. The chain has TRBV6-5 and TRBJ1-1, with 7 bases that match TRBD1. Germline V gene sequence: CDR1 MNHEY, CDR2 SVGAGI. The ends lost 6 bases at V and 0 bases at J; junction bases unmatched: 7. This CDR3 has 15 residues.